A selection of T cell receptor beta chains follows, all from one sample in a study of blood T cell repertoires in COVID-19. Libraries were prepared by immunoSEQ multiplex PCR; TCRdb keeps only in-frame clonotypes and omits some of them. The sample lists some 100,000 clones, about nine tenths occurring once. Material: peripheral blood. The origin of the receptors is a man between 60 and 75 years old with acute or convalescent COVID-19. CDR3s include the opening cysteine and the closing phenylalanine or tryptophan. Each record gives: CDR3 protein, CDR3 DNA, V gene, CDR3 length, J gene, clone size, D gene. A D gene is named only where the DNA matches it firmly. Not all rows give a size; the values are once, few, many and, for expanded clones, a class.

CASSVRLAGFQETQYF	TGCGCCAGCAGCGTTCGACTAGCGGGTTTCCAAGAGACCCAGTACTTC	TRBV5-1	16	TRBJ2-5	NA	TRBD2
CASSLVGTGNEKLFF	TGTGCCAGCAGCTTAGTTGGGACAGGGAATGAAAAACTGTTTTTT	TRBV7-9	15	TRBJ1-4	few	TRBD1
CASSAPLGGYAYEQYF	TGTGCCAGCAGCGCCCCCCTAGGAGGCTACGCCTACGAGCAGTACTTC	TRBV5-5	16	TRBJ2-7	NA	NA
CASSPGQGKAFF	TGCGCCAGCAGCCCGGGACAGGGAAAAGCTTTCTTT	TRBV5-1	12	TRBJ1-1	NA	TRBD1
CASSGETSGWYNEQFF	TGTGCCAGCAGTGGGGAGACTAGCGGTTGGTACAATGAGCAGTTCTTC	TRBV6-1	16	TRBJ2-1	once	TRBD2
CASSDRSIGYTF	TGTGCCAGCAGTGACAGGTCCATAGGCTACACCTTC	TRBV2	12	TRBJ1-2	few	NA
CASSLGQGGLETQYF	TGCGCCAGCAGCTTGGGACAGGGGGGGTTGGAGACCCAGTACTTC	TRBV5-1	15	TRBJ2-5	NA	TRBD1
CASSFAPSGRVGETQYF	TGCGCCAGCAGCTTCGCCCCTAGCGGGAGGGTTGGTGAGACCCAGTACTTC	TRBV5-1	17	TRBJ2-5	NA	TRBD2
CASSQIRGTGGNTEAFF	TGCGCCAGCAGCCAAATTAGGGGCACAGGCGGGAACACTGAAGCTTTCTTT	TRBV4-1	17	TRBJ1-1	NA	NA
CASSLTGKLETQYF	TGTGCCAGCAGTTTGACAGGGAAGTTGGAGACCCAGTACTTC	TRBV28	14	TRBJ2-5	NA	TRBD1
CASSAGVTNTGELFF	TGTGCCAGCAGTGCGGGGGTTACGAACACCGGGGAGCTGTTTTTT	TRBV28	15	TRBJ2-2	NA	TRBD2
CASSLEQFSYEQYF	TGTGCCAGCAGCTTAGAGCAGTTCTCCTACGAGCAGTACTTC	TRBV11-2	14	TRBJ2-7	once	NA
CASSHNQGQGNTIYF	TGCGCCAGCAGCCACAACCAGGGGCAGGGAAACACCATATATTTT	TRBV5-1	15	TRBJ1-3	NA	NA
CASSDRDRTNEKLFF	TGTGCCAGCAGCGACAGGGATCGAACTAATGAAAAACTGTTTTTT	TRBV6-5	15	TRBJ1-4	once	TRBD1
CASSEAILAGNYNEQFF	TGTGCCAGCAGTGAAGCGATCCTAGCGGGAAATTACAATGAGCAGTTCTTC	TRBV2	17	TRBJ2-1	once	TRBD2
CASSQGDRTDTQYF	TGTGCCAGCAGCCAGGGGGACAGGACAGATACGCAGTATTTT	TRBV3-1/TRBV3-2	14	TRBJ2-3	once	TRBD1
CASSKRGARTTLGAQYF	TGTGCCAGCAGCAAACGGGGGGCAAGGACGACCTTAGGGGCGCAGTATTTT	TRBV27	17	TRBJ2-3	NA	NA
CASSQNRGASYGYTF	TGTGCCAGCAGCCAAAACAGGGGGGCTTCCTATGGCTACACCTTC	TRBV14	15	TRBJ1-2	NA	TRBD1
CASSPTASTNEKLFF	TGTGCCAGCAGTCCGACAGCCTCAACTAATGAAAAACTGTTTTTT	TRBV6-6	15	TRBJ1-4	NA	NA
CASRDSLTYEQYF	TGCGCCAGCCGGGACAGTCTAACCTACGAGCAGTACTTC	TRBV10-1	13	TRBJ2-7	NA	TRBD1
CASGTPGGELFF	TGTGCTAGTGGTACCCCCGGCGGGGAGCTGTTTTTT	TRBV12-5	12	TRBJ2-2	few	NA
CASSPGLAEKETQYF	TGTGCCAGCAGCCCGGGACTAGCGGAAAAAGAGACCCAGTACTTC	TRBV11-3	15	TRBJ2-5	NA	TRBD2
CASRGLANTGELFF	TGTGCCAGCAGAGGACTAGCGAACACCGGGGAGCTGTTTTTT	TRBV27	14	TRBJ2-2	NA	TRBD2
CAWSEYGGELFF	TGTGCCTGGAGTGAATACGGCGGGGAGCTGTTTTTT	TRBV30	12	TRBJ2-2	NA	NA
CASSFRTDGTEAFF	TGTGCCAGCAGCTTTAGGACAGACGGTACTGAAGCTTTCTTT	TRBV9	14	TRBJ1-1	NA	NA
CASSLADRNTEAFF	TGCGCCAGCAGCTTGGCCGACAGGAACACTGAAGCTTTCTTT	TRBV5-1	14	TRBJ1-1	NA	NA
CASSQEMGAGYGYTF	TGCGCCAGCAGCCAAGAAATGGGGGCGGGCTATGGCTACACCTTC	TRBV4-1	15	TRBJ1-2	NA	NA
CASSQMTGGSTEAFF	TGTGCCAGCTCCCAAATGACAGGGGGATCAACTGAAGCTTTCTTT	TRBV18	15	TRBJ1-1	NA	TRBD1
CASFILNTEAFF	TGTGCCAGCTTTATTCTGAACACTGAAGCTTTCTTT	TRBV7-9	12	TRBJ1-1	NA	NA